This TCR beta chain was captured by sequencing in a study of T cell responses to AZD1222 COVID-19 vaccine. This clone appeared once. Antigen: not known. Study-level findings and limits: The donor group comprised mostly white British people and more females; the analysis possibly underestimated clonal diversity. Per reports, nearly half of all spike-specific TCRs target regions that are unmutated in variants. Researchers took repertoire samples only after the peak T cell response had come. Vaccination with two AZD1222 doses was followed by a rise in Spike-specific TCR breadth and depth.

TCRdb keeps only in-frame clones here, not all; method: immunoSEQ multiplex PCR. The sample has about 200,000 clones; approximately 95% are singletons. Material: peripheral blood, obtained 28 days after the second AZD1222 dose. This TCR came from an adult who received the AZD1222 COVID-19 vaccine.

In nucleotides, the CDR3 is TGTGCCAGCTCACCAAGGTACGAAAGTGGCAATCAGCCCCAGCATTTT. It is translated as CASSPRYESGNQPQHF. The genes are TRBV18 and TRBJ1-5, with D unresolved. Germline V lookup: CDR1 KGHSH, CDR2 LQKENI. V lost 2 bases to trimming and J lost 2 bases, with 13 bases between them. This CDR3 contains 16 residues.